The 22 T cell receptor beta chains presented below share a single source sample, sequenced in a study of shared clonotypes between healthy human individuals (dated by TCRdb to about 2020). The library was obtained by the immunoSEQ multiplex PCR assay. TCRdb stores this immuneACCESS table with in-frame sequences only. Part of the clones is absent; in the studies checked, under half of the shortfall reflects unresolved V genes, and no reason is known for the rest. Present in this sample are approximately 1,500,000 clones, roughly 96% of which were seen just once. In total, the top ten clones hold roughly 1.2% of the sample. Sequencing was done on a sample of naive CD4+ T cells sorted from blood. The sample's cell subset or site label, decoded: CD45RA+ positively selected. The receptors were sampled from a man aged 25 to 40 in good health.

About this clone itself: The same CDR3 can be traced to other DNA sequences in this sample. The chain has TRBV6-1 and TRBJ2-7; the match to TRBD1 covers 7 bases. The germline V gene has CDR1 MNHNS and CDR2 SASEGT. Germline trimming cut 3 bases from V and 4 bases from J; bases unmatched to any gene: 6. This CDR3 comprises 14 residues. This chain's CDR3 is CASSEARGRYEQYF. DNA of the CDR3: TGTGCCAGCAGTGAGGCCAGGGGGAGATACGAGCAGTACTTC.

This sequence joins TRBV6-6 and TRBJ2-1; TRBD2 is a possible D gene (5 bases). This CDR3 is 15 amino acids long. Germline V gene data show CDR1 as MNHNY and CDR2 as SVGAGI (reference sequence). V was clipped by 0 bases and J by 7 bases, with 13 bases between them. CDR3 sequence: CASSYSGAYENEQFF. As DNA, the CDR3 is TGTGCCAGCAGTTACTCGGGAGCTTACGAGAATGAGCAGTTCTTC.

The V and J genes are TRBV19 and TRBJ2-7; D gene uncertain. This CDR3 region has 12 residues. The ends were cut back, 4 bases at V and 3 bases at J, with 7 bases in the middle. The germline gives CDR1 LNHDA, CDR2 SQIVND (reference sequence). The CDR3 DNA reads as TGTGCCAGTAGTAAGGGCTTCTACGAGCAGTACTTC. This sequence encodes CASSKGFYEQYF.

The V and J genes are TRBV30 and TRBJ1-5; 9 bases map to TRBD1. V lost 5 bases to trimming and J lost 5 bases; unmatched junction nucleotides: 16. The CDR3 contains 17 residues. CDR1 is GTSNPN, CDR2 SVGIG, per germline (reference sequence). For the CDR3, the DNA is TGTGCCTGGCATCGGGACAGGGCATCCCGGTGGGATCAGCCCCAGCATTTT. It codes for CAWHRDRASRWDQPQHF.

This rearrangement joins TRBV19 to TRBJ1-2; TRBD1 might be the D (6 bases). V lost 3 bases and J 8 bases, leaving 7 bases between the germline ends. CDR3 length equals 11 residues. Germline V gives CDR1 LNHDA, CDR2 SQIVND (reference sequence). The CDR3 coding sequence is TGTGCCAGTAGTATCGGGACAGGCTACACCTTC. Translated, it gives CASSIGTGYTF.

This chain uses TRBV5-6 with TRBJ1-2, with D possibly being TRBD1 (5 bases). Germline-derived CDR1 and CDR2 are SGHDT and YYEEEE. V was shortened by 0 bases and J by 8 bases, with 11 bases between the two germline ends. This CDR3 has 13 amino acids. In DNA form, the CDR3 reads TGTGCCAGCAGCTTGGGCAGGGTAAGCGGCTACACCTTC. This encodes CASSLGRVSGYTF.

The count of this clone is one. The CDR3 sequence is CASTAGGSYEQYF. The CDR3 nucleotides read TGTGCCAGTACTGCAGGGGGCTCATACGAGCAGTACTTC. The J gene is TRBJ2-7, the V gene TRBV6-6; 8 bases align to TRBD1. The CDR3 is made up of 13 amino acids. Unmatched junction bases numbered 8, after V lost 9 bases and J lost 4 bases. The germline V gene has CDR1 MNHNY and CDR2 SVGAGI (reference sequence).

This chain joins TRBV27 and TRBJ2-2; TRBD1 is a possible D gene (5 bases). The CDR3 has 15 amino acids. Germline CDR1 and CDR2: MNHEY and SMNVEV (reference sequence). V was pared by 2 bases and J by 3 bases, with 10 bases between. The CDR3 DNA reads as TGTGCCAGCAGTTTACACAGGCGGTACACCGGGGAGCTGTTTTTT. Protein sequence: CASSLHRRYTGELFF.

Remarks on this clone: Additional DNA sequences in this sample encode the identical CDR3. The rearrangement links TRBV20-1 to TRBJ2-5; D gene ambiguous. Between the trimmed V and J ends, which lost 3 bases and 1 base, there was a span of 3 bases. From germline, CDR1 is DFQATT and CDR2 SNEGSKA (reference sequence). The CDR3 contains 11 residues. The CDR3 nucleotides read TGCAGTGCTAGTGCCCAAGAGACCCAGTACTTC. Protein product: CSASAQETQYF.

V is TRBV7-6 and J is TRBJ2-3; D possibly uses TRBD1 or TRBD2 (5 bases each). Germline V gene lookup returns CDR1 SGHVS and CDR2 FNYEAQ. V was clipped by 5 bases and J by 2 bases, with 11 bases between them. The CDR3 has 14 residues. CDR3 amino acids: CASSQGAYTDTQYF. For the CDR3, the DNA is TGTGCCAGCAGCCAGGGAGCTTACACAGATACGCAGTATTTT.

Only one count was recorded for this clone. The rearrangement uses TRBV18 and TRBJ1-3; the D gene is possibly TRBD1 (6 bases). This CDR3 is built from 17 residues. Germline-derived CDR1 and CDR2 are KGHSH and LQKENI. V was pared by 3 bases and J by 4 bases, with 19 bases between. Here the CDR3 DNA reads TGTGCCAGCTCACCGTACTCCGGACAGCGTCAAGGAAACACCATATATTTT. Residues: CASSPYSGQRQGNTIYF.

To note about this clone: Other DNA sequences in this specimen translate into the identical CDR3. The chain uses TRBV19 and TRBJ2-7, with 11 positions matching TRBD2. The CDR3 extends over 14 amino acids. Germline V gene sequence: CDR1 LNHDA, CDR2 SQIVND (reference sequence). The V and J ends lost 4 bases and 4 bases, in that order; junction bases with no gene match: 3. CDR3 in amino acids: CASSTGTSGYEQYF. CDR3 in DNA: TGTGCCAGTAGTACCGGGACTAGCGGTTACGAGCAGTACTTC.

The CDR3 protein is CASSVASGDRGTGNTIYF. CDR3 DNA: TGTGCCAGCAGCGTAGCGAGTGGGGACAGGGGCACTGGAAACACCATATATTTT. V and J are TRBV9 and TRBJ1-3; TRBD1 matches 10 bases. The CDR3 consists of 18 residues. CDR1 and CDR2 from the germline V gene are SGDLS and YYNGEE. The J segment lost 2 bases and the V segment lost 0 bases, leaving 8 bases of the junction unmatched. Filled out from reference TRBV9 and TRBJ1-3, the complete variable domain reads DSGVTQTPKHLITATGQRVTLRCSPRSGDLSVYWYQQSLDQGLQFLIQYYNGEERAKGNILERFSAQQFPDLHSELNLSSLELGDSALYFCASSVASGDRGTGNTIYFGEGSWLTVV.

J is TRBJ1-2 and V is TRBV25-1, with a tentative D call TRBD1 (6 bases). V was clipped by 8 bases and J by 4 bases, with 20 bases between them. The CDR3 is made up of 15 amino acids. Germline V gene sequence: CDR1 MGHDK, CDR2 SYGVNS. This CDR3 reads CASARSGGHGYGYTF. The CDR3 DNA sequence: TGTGCCAGCGCCCGTTCGGGGGGGCACGGCTATGGCTACACCTTC.

V usage is TRBV19 and J usage is TRBJ2-7; possible D gene TRBD1, 6 bases. Trimming took off 3 bases at V and 5 bases at J, with 17 bases between the two ends. The length of the CDR3 is 15 residues. Germline V lookup: CDR1 LNHDA, CDR2 SQIVND (reference sequence). CDR3 loop: CASSIYGQGQHEQYF. The CDR3 nucleotides read TGTGCCAGTAGTATTTATGGGCAGGGGCAACACGAGCAGTACTTC. Together with reference TRBV19 and TRBJ2-7, the CDR3 gives the full variable domain: DGGITQSPKYLFRKEGQNVTLSCEQNLNHDAMYWYRQDPGQGLRLIYYSQIVNDFQKGDIAEGYSVSREKKESFPLTVTSAQKNPTAFYLCASSIYGQGQHEQYFGPGTRLTVT.

The chain employs TRBV4-1 and TRBJ2-6, with 8 bases aligning to TRBD1. Germline-derived CDR1 and CDR2 are MGHRA and YSYEKL. The CDR3 spans 19 residues. V dropped 3 bases and J dropped 0; count of bases not matched to a gene: 10. The CDR3 DNA reads as TGCGCCAGCAGCCAGAGACAGACAGGGGAACTCTCTGGGGCCAACGTCCTGACTTTC. Protein sequence: CASSQRQTGELSGANVLTF.

The V call is TRBV18, the J call TRBJ2-1; D gene unclear. Between the trimmed V and J ends, which lost 1 base and 9 bases, there was a span of 10 bases. Germline V gene data show CDR1 as KGHSH and CDR2 as LQKENI. The CDR3 is made up of 13 amino acids. The CDR3 DNA follows: TGTGCCAGCTCACCACAGGGATCGGCTGAGCAGTTCTTC. Its translation: CASSPQGSAEQFF.

The V and J genes are TRBV5-1 and TRBJ2-7, with D perhaps TRBD2 (6 bases). The CDR3 covers 15 residues. The V gene lost 1 base and the J gene lost 4 bases, with 15 bases spanning the gap. Germline loops: CDR1 SGHRS, CDR2 YFSETQ. CDR3 bases: TGCGCCAGCAGCTTGAAGGGCGGGACGACATACGAGCAGTACTTC. It encodes CASSLKGGTTYEQYF.

The gene calls are TRBV11-2 and TRBJ2-7; 7 bases line up with TRBD2. Germline lookup yields CDR1 SGHAT and CDR2 FQNNGV. The CDR3 consists of 12 residues. The V segment lost 7 bases and the J segment 2 bases; nucleotides outside the gene matches: 2. As DNA, the CDR3 is TGTGCCAGCAAACTAGCGACCTACGAGCAGTACTTC. Its protein is CASKLATYEQYF.

This clone was seen only once. This sequence joins TRBV29-1 and TRBJ2-3; D perhaps matches TRBD2 (6 bases). The CDR3 sequence is 15 residues long. V was cut by 7 bases and J by 1 base, with 18 bases left in between. The germline gives CDR1 SQVTM, CDR2 ANQGSEA. CDR3 in DNA: TGCAGCGCTAACCTGCCTAGCGTTGGCACAGATACGCAGTATTTT. Residues: CSANLPSVGTDTQYF.

The rearrangement links TRBV4-3 to TRBJ2-1; D uncertain. This CDR3 is 13 amino acids long. V was shortened by 2 bases and J by 9 bases, with 11 bases between the two germline ends. Germline assignment: CDR1 LGHNA and CDR2 YSLEER. CDR3 loop: CASSQSELSEQFF. The CDR3 DNA reads as TGCGCCAGCAGCCAATCGGAGCTCTCTGAGCAGTTCTTC.

The rearrangement uses TRBV11-2 and TRBJ2-1; no definite D call. The CDR3 has 12 amino acids. Germline assignment: CDR1 SGHAT and CDR2 FQNNGV. Trimming cost V 0 bases and J 10 bases, with 7 bases left between them. Written as DNA, the CDR3 is TGTGCCAGCAGCTTAGATCTCTACGAGCAGTTCTTC. Amino acids: CASSLDLYEQFF.